One sample yielded the 7 T cell receptor beta chains listed below, sequenced in a study of cytomegalovirus exposure and HLA in healthy donors. Measured with immunoSEQ multiplex PCR; TCRdb has only the in-frame clones, and not every one. The sample holds approximately 180,000 clones, about 82% seen once. Sample: PBMCs. The receptors derive from a woman aged 18-35 years in good health and CMV-seronegative.

This clone was counted a single time. The J gene is TRBJ2-7, the V gene TRBV5-5, with no clear D. The CDR3 is 12 amino acids. Trimming removed 4 bases at V and 1 base at J, with 6 bases between. Germline V lookup: CDR1 SGHKS, CDR2 YYEKEE (reference sequence). Written as DNA, the CDR3 is TGTGCCAGCAGCCCGTTTTCCTACGAGCAGTACTTC. It specifies CASSPFSYEQYF.

This chain's CDR3 is CASRGPINTGELFF. For the CDR3, the DNA is TGTGCCAGCAGGGGCCCCATAAACACCGGGGAGCTGTTTTTT. The chain couples TRBV6-6 to TRBJ2-2; D uncertain. Germline V CDR1 and CDR2: MNHNY, SVGAGI (reference sequence). The CDR3 length is 14 residues. V lost 6 bases and J lost 2, with 10 bases in between.

The J gene is TRBJ2-3, the V gene TRBV5-1, with unresolved D. With 4 bases removed from V and 2 bases from J, the gap between germline ends came to 5 bases. This CDR3 is 12 amino acids long. Germline V gives CDR1 SGHRS, CDR2 YFSETQ. For the CDR3, the DNA is TGCGCCAGCAGCCTACCCACAGATACGCAGTATTTT. Translation: CASSLPTDTQYF.

The chain recombines TRBV18 with TRBJ2-2; a weak D match, TRBD2 (6 bases). CDR3 length: 13 residues. V lost 5 bases and J lost 12, with 16 bases in between. The V gene's germline CDR1 is KGHSH and CDR2 LQKENI. For the CDR3, the DNA is TGTGCCAGCTCAGAACAGACGGAGGGGAAGCTGTTTTTT. Protein: CASSEQTEGKLFF.

The chain uses TRBV7-7 and TRBJ2-7; 8 bases fit TRBD2. J gave up 3 bases and V 1 base, and 5 bases lay outside the gene matches. CDR1 and CDR2 from the germline V gene are SSHAT and FNYEAQ (reference sequence). The CDR3 is made up of 15 amino acids. CDR3 DNA: TGTGCCAGCAGCTTAGGTAGCGGGGCCAACTACGAGCAGTACTTC. This translates into CASSLGSGANYEQYF.

V and J are TRBV7-9 and TRBJ2-5, with TRBD2 identical over 7 bases. J gave up 4 bases and V 3 bases, and 2 bases lay outside the gene matches. CDR1 SEHNR and CDR2 FQNEAQ come from the germline V gene (reference sequence). The length of the CDR3 is 13 residues. In nucleotides, the CDR3 is TGTGCCAGCAGCTTTTGGGAGGGAGAGACCCAGTACTTC. This gives the protein CASSFWEGETQYF.

This clone was observed a few times. This chain uses TRBV6-1 with TRBJ1-4; weak D call: TRBD1 (6 bases). This CDR3 has 13 amino acids. Trimming removed 8 bases at V and 5 bases at J, with 12 bases between. Germline lookup yields CDR1 MNHNS and CDR2 SASEGT. CDR3 loop: CASQTGSNEKLFF. The CDR3 region has the DNA TGTGCCAGCCAAACAGGGTCAAATGAAAAACTGTTTTTT.